The clone carrying this TCR beta chain was found a few times. Its antigen remains unknown. Germline CDR1 reads MNHEY; CDR2 reads SVGAGI. CDR3 size: 13 residues. Trimming removed 8 bases from V and 3 bases from J, with 12 bases in between. Using its own MiXCR run on the 5' RACE reads, TCRdb lists one record per CDR3 protein. The data contain hundreds of thousands of distinct CDR3 sequences, roughly 12% of them singletons. This specimen comes from a study of T cells after yellow fever vaccination. Whole-study results and caveats: Post-booster samples contained most primary-vaccination clones (more than 95% CD4, about 90% CD8). In FACS-sorted repertoires, abundant clonotypes from the bulk population could appear as contaminants.

This chain uses TRBV6-5 with TRBJ2-3; tentatively, D is TRBD2 (6 bases). The clonotype comes from a man younger than 45 who received the YFV17D yellow fever vaccine. This specimen consisted of PBMCs, obtained on the day of the yellow fever booster vaccination. The CDR3 DNA is TGTGCCAGCCGTTTCCGGGGGACAGATACGCAGTATTTT. It yields the protein CASRFRGTDTQYF.